The 28 T cell receptor beta chains below were found in one sample sequenced in a study of blood T cell repertoires in COVID-19. Sequenced by immunoSEQ multiplex PCR; TCRdb stores in-frame clones only, minus some. The sample yields more than 110,000 clones, roughly 84% seen once. What was sequenced was peripheral blood. The receptors originated from a human donor in a cohort sampled during active COVID-19.

J is TRBJ1-1 and V is TRBV6-2 or TRBV6-3, with D perhaps TRBD1 (5 bases). The CDR3 consists of 17 residues. Trimming removed 0 bases from V and 1 base from J, with 15 bases in between. CDR1 is MNHEY, CDR2 SVGEGT, per germline. CDR3 nucleotides: TGTGCCAGCAGTTACTCCCACAGGTCGCCCGGGAACACTGAAGCTTTCTTT. Translating it yields CASSYSHRSPGNTEAFF.

This rearrangement joins TRBV4-1 to TRBJ2-3; 13 bases agree with TRBD2. Germline V gene sequence: CDR1 MGHRA, CDR2 YSYEKL. V lost 4 bases, J lost 5 bases, and 9 bases stayed unmatched. CDR3 length: 17 amino acids. Here the CDR3 reads CASSLVTGTSGKDTQYF. CDR3 bases: TGCGCCAGCAGCCTCGTCACCGGGACTAGCGGGAAAGATACGCAGTATTTT.

This rearrangement joins TRBV29-1 to TRBJ1-1, with D uncertain. The CDR3 is 11 amino acids. V lost 7 bases and J 0 bases, leaving 6 bases between the germline ends. The germline gives CDR1 SQVTM, CDR2 ANQGSEA. The CDR3 protein is CSAYMNTEAFF. The CDR3 DNA reads TGCAGCGCATATATGAACACTGAAGCTTTCTTT.

J is TRBJ2-4 and V is TRBV19; the D gene is possibly TRBD1 (6 bases). The V end was cut by 6 bases, the J end by 1 base, with 13 bases between. The CDR3 is 15 amino acids. Germline-derived CDR1 and CDR2 are LNHDA and SQIVND (reference sequence). CDR3 sequence (DNA): TGTGCCAGTAGCCCAGGGGTCGGGGCCAAAAACATTCAGTACTTC. Translation: CASSPGVGAKNIQYF.

This sequence joins TRBV19 and TRBJ1-2; D gene uncertain. This CDR3 has 14 residues. In germline, CDR1 is LNHDA, CDR2 SQIVND (reference sequence). Trimming removed 3 bases from V and 3 bases from J, with 11 bases in between. In nucleotides, the CDR3 is TGTGCCAGTAGTATCTCCCGCGCGGACTATGGCTACACCTTC. This codes for CASSISRADYGYTF. Full variable domain (remainder filled in from reference TRBV19 and TRBJ1-2): DGGITQSPKYLFRKEGQNVTLSCEQNLNHDAMYWYRQDPGQGLRLIYYSQIVNDFQKGDIAEGYSVSREKKESFPLTVTSAQKNPTAFYLCASSISRADYGYTFGSGTRLTVV.

The chain has TRBV9 and TRBJ2-7; a possible D gene is TRBD2 (6 bases). This CDR3 has 14 amino acids. Trimming removed 0 bases from V and 3 bases from J, with 10 bases in between. Germline-derived CDR1 and CDR2 are SGDLS and YYNGEE. As DNA, the CDR3 is TGTGCCAGCAGCGTAGCCCCCGGGGGCTACGAGCAGTACTTC. It encodes CASSVAPGGYEQYF.

Only a few counts were recorded for this clone. The chain has TRBV19 and TRBJ2-2; D gene ambiguous. This CDR3 region has 14 residues. Deletions cut 5 bases from V and 2 bases from J, with 9 bases between. Germline loops: CDR1 LNHDA, CDR2 SQIVND (reference sequence). CDR3 residues: CASSGQSNTGELFF. CDR3 nucleotide sequence: TGTGCCAGTAGTGGGCAGAGCAACACCGGGGAGCTGTTTTTT.

The chain carries TRBV2 and TRBJ2-2, with a weak D call TRBD2 (5 bases). Germline V gives CDR1 SNHLY, CDR2 FYNNEI. The V end lost 6 bases, the J end lost 0 bases, and 11 bases lay between the germline ends. This CDR3 is 15 amino acids long. CDR3 sequence reads: CASRTGIANTGELFF. The CDR3 nucleotides are TGTGCCAGCAGGACCGGGATTGCGAACACCGGGGAGCTGTTTTTT.

The chain links TRBV19 to TRBJ2-2, with TRBD1 as a possible D gene (6 bases). The CDR3 is 14 residues long. The germline V gene has CDR1 LNHDA and CDR2 SQIVND (reference sequence). V was pared by 5 bases and J by 4 bases, with 11 bases between. The CDR3 nucleotides read TGTGCCAGTAGTCAGGGGATTGGCACCGGGGAGCTGTTTTTT. This sequence encodes CASSQGIGTGELFF.

This chain uses TRBV19 with TRBJ1-2; D remains ambiguous. The V end was cut by 5 bases, the J end by 5 bases, with 18 bases between. This CDR3 contains 15 residues. Germline assignment: CDR1 LNHDA and CDR2 SQIVND (reference sequence). Here the CDR3 reads CASSDNRRESYGYTF. CDR3 coding DNA: TGTGCCAGTAGTGACAATCGACGTGAAAGTTATGGCTACACCTTC.

The chain employs TRBV7-2 and TRBJ1-2, with TRBD1 matching 9 bases. The germline gives CDR1 SGHTA, CDR2 FQGNSA. This CDR3 spans 15 amino acids. The ends lost 5 bases at V and 3 bases at J; junction bases unmatched: 7. The CDR3 sequence: CASSPWTGVDYGYTF. CDR3 in DNA: TGTGCCAGCAGCCCGTGGACAGGGGTGGACTATGGCTACACCTTC.

This clone came up a few times. The gene calls are TRBV7-9 and TRBJ2-2; D might be TRBD2 (6 bases). Deletions cut 6 bases from V and 1 base from J, with 12 bases between. The CDR3 is made up of 15 amino acids. Per the germline V gene, CDR1 is SEHNR and CDR2 is FQNEAQ (reference sequence). This CDR3 reads CASSSGLMNTGELFF. The DNA for the CDR3 is TGTGCCAGCAGTTCGGGACTGATGAACACCGGGGAGCTGTTTTTT.

The rearrangement links TRBV15 to TRBJ1-1; no definite D call. Germline-derived CDR1 and CDR2 are LNHNV and YYDKDF (reference sequence). V was pared by 1 base and J by 3 bases, with 9 bases between. This CDR3 is 14 amino acids long. The CDR3 sequence: CATSRGRSDTEAFF. CDR3 DNA sequence: TGTGCCACCAGCAGAGGGAGGAGCGACACTGAAGCTTTCTTT.

This rearrangement joins TRBV27 to TRBJ2-5; 8 bases fit TRBD2. V dropped 5 bases and J dropped 5; count of bases not matched to a gene: 7. This CDR3 comprises 14 residues. CDR1 is MNHEY and CDR2 is SMNVEV in the germline V gene (reference sequence). DNA of the CDR3: TGTGCCAGCAGTCGATCGGGAGGGCCGGAGACCCAGTACTTC. Protein sequence: CASSRSGGPETQYF.

The chain employs TRBV2 and TRBJ2-3; a weak D match, TRBD2 (5 bases). The germline V gene encodes CDR1 SNHLY and CDR2 FYNNEI. The V gene lost 4 bases and the J gene lost 0 bases, with 8 bases spanning the gap. This CDR3 has 14 residues. For the CDR3, the DNA is TGTGCCAGCAGTGGAGGGCTAAGCACAGATACGCAGTATTTT. This sequence encodes CASSGGLSTDTQYF.

The chain joins TRBV2 to TRBJ2-5, with D maybe TRBD2 (5 bases). Germline V gene sequence: CDR1 SNHLY, CDR2 FYNNEI. CDR3 length: 13 amino acids. Trimming shortened V by 4 bases and J by 5 bases, and 11 bases separated the two germline ends. The CDR3 DNA follows: TGTGCCAGCAGTGGACTAATGACGGAGACCCAGTACTTC. Its translation: CASSGLMTETQYF.

This clone was seen only a few times. This rearrangement joins TRBV18 to TRBJ1-6; a possible D gene is TRBD1 (6 bases). The germline V gene encodes CDR1 KGHSH and CDR2 LQKENI. V lost 4 bases to trimming and J lost 14 bases, with 15 bases between them. This CDR3 region has 13 residues. The CDR3 DNA reads TGTGCCAGCTCACGCGGGACTACAGGGACCCTCCACTTT. Residues: CASSRGTTGTLHF.

V usage is TRBV4-2 and J usage is TRBJ1-1, with a possible D match to TRBD1 (6 bases). This CDR3 region has 15 residues. Deletions cut 2 bases from V and 5 bases from J, with 15 bases between. CDR1 and CDR2 (germline): LGHNA, YNFKEQ. DNA for the CDR3: TGTGCCAGCAGCCAACACAGGGACACCTCGACTGAAGCTTTCTTT. Translated: CASSQHRDTSTEAFF.

This clone has just a few counts. The chain employs TRBV7-9 and TRBJ2-7; 10 bases align to TRBD2. Germline lookup yields CDR1 SEHNR and CDR2 FQNEAQ (reference sequence). The ends lost 4 bases at V and 1 base at J; junction bases unmatched: 13. The CDR3 has 18 amino acids. CDR3 nucleotides: TGTGCCAGCAGCTCAACCCTAGCGGGGGCCCAGCAGTCCTACGAGCAGTACTTC. Protein sequence: CASSSTLAGAQQSYEQYF.

V gene TRBV6-5 combines with J gene TRBJ2-1; 7 nucleotides match TRBD2. Germline V gene lookup returns CDR1 MNHEY and CDR2 SVGAGI. V shed 0 bases, J shed 6 bases, and the junction held 5 bases outside the gene matches. CDR3 length equals 15 residues. CDR3 coding DNA: TGTGCCAGCAGTTACTCGGGGGGGAGGGCCAATGAGCAGTTCTTC. As protein: CASSYSGGRANEQFF.

The gene calls are TRBV7-2 and TRBJ2-2; 8 nucleotides agree with TRBD2. Trimming cost V 5 bases and J 1 base; bases outside gene matches: 12. This CDR3 contains 18 residues. Germline V CDR1 and CDR2: SGHTA, FQGNSA. The CDR3 nucleotides are TGTGCCAGCAGCCCCCGAAGAGGTAGCGGGGTGAACACCGGGGAGCTGTTTTTT. This translates into CASSPRRGSGVNTGELFF.

The V call is TRBV21-1, the J call TRBJ2-2; the table's D call TRBD2 went unverified against the DNA. TRBV21-1 is a pseudogene. The CDR3 covers 20 residues. CDR3 in amino acids: CASSKKKRSKPRRSTGELFF. Written as DNA, the CDR3 is TGTGCCAGCAGCAAAAAGAAGCGGAGCAAACCTCGTCGTAGCACCGGGGAGCTGTTTTTT.

CDR3 protein: CASSLAGVSNYGYTF. DNA of the CDR3: TGTGCCAGCAGCTTAGCCGGGGTTTCGAACTATGGCTACACCTTC. The V gene is TRBV7-8, the J gene TRBJ1-2, with D hard to call. The CDR3 consists of 15 residues. Between the trimmed V and J ends, which lost 0 bases and 2 bases, there was a span of 10 bases. Germline CDR1 SGHVS, CDR2 FQNEAQ.

This CDR3 reads CASRRDSPSSGNTIYF. CDR3 in DNA: TGTGCCAGCAGGAGGGACAGTCCGAGCTCTGGAAACACCATATATTTT. The rearrangement joins TRBV2 to TRBJ1-3, with 7 bases identical to TRBD1. The CDR3 covers 16 residues. The V segment lost 6 bases and the J segment 0 bases; nucleotides outside the gene matches: 8. The germline V gene has CDR1 SNHLY and CDR2 FYNNEI.

V is TRBV5-1 and J is TRBJ2-6; D possibly corresponds to TRBD1 (5 bases). CDR1 is SGHRS and CDR2 is YFSETQ in the germline V gene. The CDR3 has 15 amino acids. The germline V and J ends were trimmed by 3 bases and 4 bases, with 11 bases remaining between them. CDR3 in amino acids: CASSYDSSGANVLTF. The CDR3 nucleotides are TGCGCCAGCAGCTACGACAGTTCCGGGGCCAACGTCCTGACTTTC.

The J gene is TRBJ1-6, the V gene TRBV4-3, with D perhaps TRBD1 (5 bases). Germline V gene lookup returns CDR1 LGHNA and CDR2 YSLEER. The CDR3 totals 15 residues. The V end lost 1 base, the J end lost 8 bases, and 12 bases lay between the germline ends. The CDR3 bases are TGCGCCAGCAGCCAAGGACCCAGGGCGGATTCACCCCTCCACTTT. Its protein product is CASSQGPRADSPLHF.

This sequence joins TRBV7-3 and TRBJ2-5; 9 bases are a match to TRBD2. Germline CDR1 SGHTA, CDR2 FQGTGA. Trimming cost V 5 bases and J 4 bases; bases outside gene matches: 11. This CDR3 has 16 amino acids. The CDR3 DNA sequence: TGTGCCAGCAGCAGGCAAGGCGGGGGGGCCGGAGAGACCCAGTACTTC. It encodes CASSRQGGGAGETQYF.

The gene calls are TRBV20-1 and TRBJ1-2; no definite D call. The V end was cut by 3 bases, the J end by 4 bases, with 9 bases between. The CDR3 spans 12 residues. Per germline, CDR1 DFQATT and CDR2 SNEGSKA (reference sequence). The CDR3 sequence: CSASAGSYGYTF. The DNA for the CDR3 is TGCAGTGCTAGTGCTGGGAGCTATGGCTACACCTTC.